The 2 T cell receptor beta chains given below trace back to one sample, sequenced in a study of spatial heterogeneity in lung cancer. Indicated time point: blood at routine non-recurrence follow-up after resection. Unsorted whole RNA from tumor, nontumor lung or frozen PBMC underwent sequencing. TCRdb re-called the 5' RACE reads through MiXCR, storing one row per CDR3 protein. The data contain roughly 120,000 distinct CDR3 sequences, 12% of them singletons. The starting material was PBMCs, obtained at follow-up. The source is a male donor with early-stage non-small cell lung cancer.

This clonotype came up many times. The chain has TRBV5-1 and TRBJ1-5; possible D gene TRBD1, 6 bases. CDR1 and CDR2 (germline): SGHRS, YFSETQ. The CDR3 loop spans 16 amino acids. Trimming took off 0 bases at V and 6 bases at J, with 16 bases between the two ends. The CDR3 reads CASSLAPQRGGQPQHF. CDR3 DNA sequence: TGCGCCAGCAGCTTGGCCCCACAGAGAGGGGGTCAGCCCCAGCATTTT. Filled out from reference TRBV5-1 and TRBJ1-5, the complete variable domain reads KAGVTQTPRYLIKTRGQQVTLSCSPISGHRSVSWYQQTPGQGLQFLFEYFSETQRNKGNFPGRFSGRQFSNSRSEMNVSTLELGDSALYLCASSLAPQRGGQPQHFGDGTRLSIL.

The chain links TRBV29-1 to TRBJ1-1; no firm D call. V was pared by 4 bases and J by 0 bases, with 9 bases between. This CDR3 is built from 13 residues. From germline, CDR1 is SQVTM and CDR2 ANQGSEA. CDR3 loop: CSVVEGLNTEAFF. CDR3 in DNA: TGCAGCGTTGTTGAGGGCCTGAACACTGAAGCTTTCTTT.